The entry below describes one TCR beta chain. Germline-derived CDR1 and CDR2 are MDHEN and SYDVKM. The ends were cut back, 2 bases at V and 3 bases at J, with 11 bases in the middle. This CDR3 is 14 amino acids long. The method was immunoSEQ multiplex PCR; TCRdb's version includes in-frame clones alone and lacks a portion of them. The table records 250,000 to 350,000 clones, 80% to 85% of them present only once. This specimen belongs to a study of blood T cell repertoires in COVID-19. Across the whole study: COVID-19 samples from acute and convalescent phases originated in the United States, Italy and Spain.

The chain is built from TRBV28 and TRBJ2-7, with D perhaps TRBD2 (5 bases). The receptor's source is an older person with COVID-19, enrolled during active disease. The material sequenced was peripheral blood. Here the CDR3 DNA reads TGTGCCAGCAGTTTAAAGCGGTCCAACTACGAGCAGTACTTC. Its translation is CASSLKRSNYEQYF.